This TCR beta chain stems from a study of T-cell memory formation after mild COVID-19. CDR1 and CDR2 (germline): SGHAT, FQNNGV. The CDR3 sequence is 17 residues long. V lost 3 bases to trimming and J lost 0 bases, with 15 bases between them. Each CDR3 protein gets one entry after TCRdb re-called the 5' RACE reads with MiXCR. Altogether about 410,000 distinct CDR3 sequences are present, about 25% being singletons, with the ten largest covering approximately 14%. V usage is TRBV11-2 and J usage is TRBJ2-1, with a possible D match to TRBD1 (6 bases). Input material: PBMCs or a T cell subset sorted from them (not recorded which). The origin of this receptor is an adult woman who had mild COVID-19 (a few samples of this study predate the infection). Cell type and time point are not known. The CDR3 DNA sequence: TGTGCCAGCAGCTTCGGACAGTCCCTGAGCTCCTACAATGAGCAGTTCTTC. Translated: CASSFGQSLSSYNEQFF.